Sequencing of this TCR beta chain was carried out in a study of blood T cell repertoires in COVID-19 (dated by TCRdb to about 2020). Describing the broader study: Samples from collaborators originated in the United States, Italy and Spain and spanned both the acute and convalescent phases of COVID-19. The prospective study material was composed of cDNA or gDNA derived from T cells, B-cell-depleted T cells, or PBMCs. A freely available public database, intended as a resource for researchers studying the immune response to SARS-CoV-2, is where the repertoires were released. Subjects who had been exposed to COVID-19, were actively infected with it, or had recovered from it provided the deeply sampled blood TCRbeta repertoires that made up the dataset. A de-identified subject ID, COVID-19 status, age in years and sex were almost always included in the sample metadata. The samples were drawn from two sources: the first 160 participants of the ongoing ImmuneRACE study, and 1,200 or so subjects contributed by 6 global collaborators. HLA class I and class II types, where available, came from metadata supplied by the sample provider rather than from assay-based typing.

Inclusive of the bounding cysteine and phenylalanine, the CDR3 is 13 residues long. Just CDR3 DNA is preserved here, 39 bases in frame from base 1. The germline V gene (reference sequence) gives CDR1 as MNHNY and CDR2 as SVGAGI. The germline ends are 15 bases apart after V is trimmed by 8 bases and J by 4 bases. With regard to this clone: Its antigen is unknown. Base qualities were left out, and no much larger clone turns up one base away.

The immunoSEQ Assay, a bias-controlled multiplex PCR, was used to amplify TCRbeta CDR3 regions from genomic DNA. The published analysis was carried out like this. Within the assay, amplification of reference gene primers was used to estimate how many nucleated cells each sample contained. To quantify the absolute abundance of each unique TCRbeta CDR3 rearrangement, sequence reads were collapsed and filtered. Productive Simpson clonality was computed per sample as the square root of Simpson's diversity index over productive rearrangements. The immuneACCESS repertoire file appears here via TCRdb, limited to in-frame rearrangements. These files lack a portion of the clones; in checked studies, under half of the deficit traces to unresolved V genes, and the cause of the others is not known. That table furnishes V, J and clone size, whereas the DNA furnished D and trimming. The sample profile shows fewer than 150,000 clones; approximately 84% of them were found once. The ten largest clonotypes hold roughly 13% of the sample.

Collaborating institutions collected whole blood in K2EDTA tubes following their own protocols. Collaborator samples were shipped for TCRbeta analysis as frozen whole blood, isolated PBMCs, or DNA extracted from either sample type. Here is what the overall study found, with its caveats: Clinical and demographic metadata were provided uncurated, with the amount varying by source and participant.

This chain joins TRBV6-6 to TRBJ2-7; matching of 6 bases hints at TRBD1 as the D gene. Sample: peripheral blood. This receptor was taken from a human donor in a cohort sampled during active COVID-19. The nucleotide sequence reads TGTGCCAGCCGCGCAGGGGCTGGGTACGAGCAGTACTTC. Its amino acids are CASRAGAGYEQYF.